This T cell receptor (beta chain) was retrieved from a study of cytomegalovirus exposure and HLA in healthy donors (TCRdb year 2017). Study-wide context: An earlier analysis of several hundred of the donors reported roughly 300 Gb of sequence data and 95 million to 120 million unique TCR beta sequences obtained from approximately 180 million T cells. Typing coverage varied by locus: roughly 620-640 donors for A, B, C, DRB1 and DQB1; approximately 500 for DQA1; 600 to 610 for DPA1; roughly 450 for DPB1. An earlier analysis of around 580 of the donors used high-throughput TCR beta sequencing to judge whether each TCR beta V gene segment behaved as functional or pseudogenic. The study aimed to test whether cataloging public T cell receptors could reveal signatures of past pathogen exposure. HLA typing included class I and class II loci at four-digit resolution. To predict cytomegalovirus infection status, the study combined high-throughput TCR immunosequencing, statistical association of individual TCRs with disease status, and machine learning. The study used immunosequencing to profile the T cell repertoires of approximately 690 subjects and linked those repertoires to cytomegalovirus serostatus. A later analysis re-examined previously published TCR beta repertoires from roughly 720 donors and added high-resolution HLA genotyping to investigate patterns of TCR occurrence. Among about 400 genotyped donors of the cohort, an average of around 240,000 unique TCR beta nucleotide sequences was sequenced per donor, of which about 19% were non-productive. A separate validation cohort of roughly 130 different subjects was used in addition to the approximately 670-subject first cohort. Rather than drawing on any new phenotypic data, the later analysis identified candidate immune exposures from TCR beta sequences and the way those sequences occurred across donors. Donor age, sex, ethnicity and CMV serostatus were collected together with the repertoire data. An early release that covered roughly 600 HLA-typed donors contained approximately 300 gigabases of sequencing data and tens of millions of unique TCR sequences. Genome-wide SNP genotypes for about three fifths of the roughly 700 donors were used in a later genetic analysis, which treated that subset as a discovery cohort. Because of strong linkage in the cohort, roughly 5 DR-DQ haplotypes were treated as single units for association and clustering. Of the roughly 430 genotyped donors, roughly 80% fell in the genetic ancestry cluster associated with self-reported Caucasian donors. All discovery cohort repertoires had been generated using a single sequencing platform. General findings and caveats noted by the study authors: In a later analysis, TCR association rates were found to vary across HLA loci, with the most associated TCRs seen for DRB1 alleles and the fewest for HLA-C alleles. The sequencing pipeline was judged likely to have produced a cluster of highly shared sequence variants as a technical artifact. Most TCR sequences were observed very rarely across donors, whereas some public TCRs were present in many individuals. In an earlier analysis of 587 of the donors, most TCR beta V segments appeared in productive rearrangements about 87% or about 30% of the time, broadly matching IMGT annotations. Compared with equally common non-associated chains, HLA-associated TCR beta chains in a later analysis were more clonally expanded and had lower generation probabilities. In a later analysis, most CMV-associated TCR beta chains were found to appear HLA-restricted, with HLA associations seemingly driven largely by CMV exposure. Linkage disequilibrium might explain the correlated functional status among segregating V segments, but an unknown experimental factor could not be ruled out. The presence/absence analyses assumed that sequencing depth was roughly uniform across donors, and that assumption may not be true. Strong co-occurrence of HLA alleles, especially DR and DQ, made assigning TCR associations to individual alleles difficult. The 87-base-pair reads could not distinguish some IMGT-functional V segments, including TRBV6-2 and TRBV6-3, so those segments were excluded. Because HLA typing was unavailable for some donors at each locus, only the typed subset was used in association tests. The study listed over 150 TCR beta chains as associated with cytomegalovirus. A few of the identified cytomegalovirus-associated TCR beta chains were confirmed in vitro to be specific for cytomegalovirus antigens. A further reported finding was that TCR beta sequences accurately predicted the HLA-A and HLA-B alleles for most subjects in the first cohort. According to a later analysis, parvovirus B19, influenza, CMV and Epstein-Barr virus appeared linked to several top co-occurrence clusters. V-gene and J-gene trimming of TCR beta chains was associated with a missense DCLRE1C variant in a later genetic analysis, and the association was replicated in an independent cohort. Because counts were too low, about 17 rarely observed V segments, including chromosome 9 orphons, were excluded from the earlier analysis of around 590 of the donors. In a later analysis, 16,951 TCR beta sequences were associated with specific HLA alleles at a false discovery rate of 0.05. According to a later genetic analysis, donors in an Asian-associated ancestry cluster had fewer N-insertions in productive TCRs than the approximately 650-donor mean. The cohort was sequenced for TCR beta chains only, and without alpha or paired-chain data the features that could be detected were limited. It was suggested by the authors that the approach could potentially be generalized to other disease states and immunological phenotypes. The only immune exposure information available for the cohort was CMV serostatus. Cytomegalovirus status was reported to be diagnosed by the classifier with high specificity and sensitivity in both the original and validation cohorts.

The germline V gene yields SGHAT for CDR1 and FQNNGV for CDR2. Reading from cysteine to phenylalanine, the CDR3 counts 15 amino acids. Just the 45-base CDR3 DNA is kept, in frame starting at base 1. V is trimmed back by 0 bases and J by 3 bases, and the junction contains 4 bases that no gene match accounts for. With respect to this clone: The antigen it binds to is not known. No per-base quality is available; no much larger clone lies one base away.

In total, just over 650 healthy bone marrow donors made up the cohort. Cohort members were all nominally healthy when sampled, although unrecorded immune exposures were likely present. The donor was CMV seronegative and belonged to the group of more than 300 seronegative cohort members. A peripheral blood sample was collected from each donor, and TCR beta sequencing was performed on peripheral blood mononuclear cells. The Qiagen DNeasy Blood Extraction Kit was used to extract genomic DNA from the blood cell samples. Libraries were prepared through the immunoSEQ multiplex PCR assay. A mixture of 60 forward primers for TCR Vbeta segments and 13 reverse primers for TCR Jbeta segments was used in the multiplex PCR. A multiplex PCR assay on genomic DNA amplified the CDR3 region of rearranged TCR beta genes. The amplified TCR beta libraries were sequenced on the Illumina HiSeq System as 87-base-pair reads. In the original analysis: A later analysis tallied tens of millions of unique TCR beta chains across the 666 repertoires, and around 12 million of those chains were shared by two or more donors. Raw reads were error-corrected and collapsed into unique sequences with a nearest-neighbor algorithm that merged closely related sequences to remove PCR and sequencing errors. Alignment of CDR3 sequences to IMGT reference sequences was used to assign V, D and J gene segments. For a sequence to be retained, at least a six-nucleotide match to both a V gene segment and a J gene segment was required. Rearrangements were called productive when the CDR3 lacked stop codons and stayed in frame with V and J; all others were non-productive. CDR3 was defined according to IMGT convention as the region running from the second conserved V-encoded cysteine to the conserved J-encoded phenylalanine. The earlier analysis of 587 of the donors excluded any sequence lacking an unambiguous match to a single V gene segment. An earlier analysis of about 600 of the donors called V segments functional above 56.7% productive rearrangements and segregating when the between-donor standard deviation exceeded 5%. A statistical classification framework was built for diagnosing cytomegalovirus status from the catalog of TCR beta chain sequences. In a later analysis, TCR nucleotide sequences were compared against IMGT/GENE-DB human TR gene sequences so that V and J genes could be assigned. A later analysis assigned CDR3 sequences and most-parsimonious VDJ recombination scenarios with the TCRdist pipeline. In a later analysis, every TCR beta chain was defined by the combination of its CDR3 amino acid sequence and its V-gene family, and reads without a unique V-gene family were dropped. To address suspected cross-contamination and a sequencing artifact, a later analysis removed around 590 highly shared, low-generation-probability nucleotide sequences. In a later analysis, a clonal expansion index was calculated for each public chain from normalized within-repertoire ranks of inferred template counts. Generation probabilities in a later analysis came from a VDJ recombination model fitted to out-of-frame rearrangements, and those results were checked against IGoR. A later analysis scored TCR-TCR, TCR-HLA and TCR-CMV co-occurrence with hypergeometric tests, applying a repertoire-size bias correction to TCR pairs. In a later analysis, false discovery rates were estimated by permuting HLA or CMV assignments 20 times. In a later analysis, co-occurring TCRs were grouped using DBSCAN, with TCRdist sequence similarity added in when clustering inside HLA-allele-positive subsets. For co-occurrence clustering, repertoires with fewer than 30,000 or more than 120,000 public chains were excluded, along with roughly 5 repertoires with anomalous nucleotide sharing. Drawn from immuneACCESS, this table holds only the in-frame rearrangements with V and J called that TCRdb kept. Clones are partly lost; checked studies trace under half to an unresolved V gene and leave the rest unexplained. D and trimming come from the DNA, and the V and J calls and clone size come from that table. This sample has some 150,000 clones in its table, and 75% to 80% of those were observed once. Together, the top ten hold under 4.5% of the sample.

This receptor was taken from a man aged 18 to 30 in good health and CMV-seronegative. Sequencing was performed on PBMCs. The rearrangement combines TRBV11-2 with TRBJ2-7, with 8 bases in between that match TRBD1. The DNA reads TGTGCCAGCAGCTTAGAAGGGACAGGAGTCTACGAGCAGTACTTC. Its protein reads: CASSLEGTGVYEQYF.